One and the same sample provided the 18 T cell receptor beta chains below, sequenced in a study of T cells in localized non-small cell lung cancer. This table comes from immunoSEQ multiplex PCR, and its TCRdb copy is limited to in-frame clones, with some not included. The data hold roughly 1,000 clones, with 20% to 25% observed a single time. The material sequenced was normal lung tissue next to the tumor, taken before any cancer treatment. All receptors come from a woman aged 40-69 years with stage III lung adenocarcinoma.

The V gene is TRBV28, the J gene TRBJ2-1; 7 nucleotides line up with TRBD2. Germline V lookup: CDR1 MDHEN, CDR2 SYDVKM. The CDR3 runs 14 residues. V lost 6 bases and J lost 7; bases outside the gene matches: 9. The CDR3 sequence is CASSLEGRGNEQFF. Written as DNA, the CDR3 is TGTGCCAGCAGCCTGGAGGGGAGGGGTAATGAGCAGTTCTTC.

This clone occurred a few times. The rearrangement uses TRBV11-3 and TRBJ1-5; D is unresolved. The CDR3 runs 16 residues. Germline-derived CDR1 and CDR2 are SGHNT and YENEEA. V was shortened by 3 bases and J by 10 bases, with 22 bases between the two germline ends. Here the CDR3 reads CASSLNFIVGEGPQHF. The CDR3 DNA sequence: TGTGCCAGCAGCTTGAACTTTATTGTTGGGGAAGGACCCCAGCATTTT.

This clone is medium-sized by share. CDR3 bases: TGTGCCAGCAGCCCCCGGGGCCTGCTGGTCAATGAGCAGTTCTTC. It is translated as CASSPRGLLVNEQFF. The chain couples TRBV11-3 to TRBJ2-1; either TRBD1 or TRBD2 may fit D (5 bases each). CDR1 is SGHNT and CDR2 is YENEEA in the germline V gene. This CDR3 is 15 amino acids long. Trimming took 5 bases from V and 6 from J, leaving 17 bases between them.

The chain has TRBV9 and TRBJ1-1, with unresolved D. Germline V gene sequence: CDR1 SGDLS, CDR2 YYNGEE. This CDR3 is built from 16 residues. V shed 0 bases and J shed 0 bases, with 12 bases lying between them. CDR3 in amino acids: CASSVGSAFLNTEAFF. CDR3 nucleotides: TGTGCCAGCAGCGTAGGATCGGCGTTTCTGAACACTGAAGCTTTCTTT.

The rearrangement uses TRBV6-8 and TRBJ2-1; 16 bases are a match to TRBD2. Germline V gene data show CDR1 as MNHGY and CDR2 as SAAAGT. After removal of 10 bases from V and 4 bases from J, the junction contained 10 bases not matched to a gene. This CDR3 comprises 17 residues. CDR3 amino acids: CAIKGTSGRGGYNEQFF. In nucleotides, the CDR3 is TGTGCCATCAAGGGGACTAGCGGGAGGGGGGGTTACAATGAGCAGTTCTTC.

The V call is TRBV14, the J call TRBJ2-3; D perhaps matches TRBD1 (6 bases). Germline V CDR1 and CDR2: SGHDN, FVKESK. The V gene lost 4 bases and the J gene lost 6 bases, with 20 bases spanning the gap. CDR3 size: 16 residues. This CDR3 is CASSPGTTFWGDTQYF. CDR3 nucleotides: TGTGCCAGCAGCCCCGGGACAACATTCTGGGGGGATACGCAGTATTTT. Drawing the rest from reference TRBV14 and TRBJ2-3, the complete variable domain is EAGVTQFPSHSVIEKGQTVTLRCDPISGHDNLYWYRRVMGKEIKFLLHFVKESKQDESGMPNNRFLAERTGGTYSTLKVQPAELEDSGVYFCASSPGTTFWGDTQYFGPGTRLTVL.

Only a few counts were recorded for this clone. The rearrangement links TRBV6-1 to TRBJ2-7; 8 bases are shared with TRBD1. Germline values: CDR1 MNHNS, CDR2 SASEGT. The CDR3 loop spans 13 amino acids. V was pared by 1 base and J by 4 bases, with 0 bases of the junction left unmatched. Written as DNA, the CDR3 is TGTGCCAGCAGTGAAGGGGACAGGTACGAGCAGTACTTC. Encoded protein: CASSEGDRYEQYF.

Here the CDR3 DNA reads TGCAGCGTTGACGCCCTGAGTAGCGGGAGTATAAATGAGCAGTTCTTC. Translating it yields CSVDALSSGSINEQFF. This chain connects TRBV29-1 to TRBJ2-1; 9 positions match TRBD2. Per germline, CDR1 SQVTM and CDR2 ANQGSEA. The CDR3 is made up of 16 amino acids. The V and J ends lost 3 bases and 7 bases, in that order; junction bases with no gene match: 13.

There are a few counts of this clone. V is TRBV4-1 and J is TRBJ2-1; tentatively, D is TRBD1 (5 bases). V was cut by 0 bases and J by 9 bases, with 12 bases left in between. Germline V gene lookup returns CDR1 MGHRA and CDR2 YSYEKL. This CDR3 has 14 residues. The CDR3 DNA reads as TGCGCCAGCAGCCAAGATGCAGGGATGCGTGAGCAGTTCTTC. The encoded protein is CASSQDAGMREQFF.

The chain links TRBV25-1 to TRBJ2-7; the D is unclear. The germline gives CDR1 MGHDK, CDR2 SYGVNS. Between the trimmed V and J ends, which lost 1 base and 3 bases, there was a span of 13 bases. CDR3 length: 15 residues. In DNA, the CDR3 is TGTGCCAGCAGTGAATCTGATGGTCCTATCTACGAGCAGTACTTC. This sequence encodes CASSESDGPIYEQYF.

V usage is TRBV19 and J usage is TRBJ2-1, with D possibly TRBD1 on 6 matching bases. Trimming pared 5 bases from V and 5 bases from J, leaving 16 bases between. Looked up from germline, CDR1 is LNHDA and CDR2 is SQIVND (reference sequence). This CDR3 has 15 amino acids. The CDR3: CASSSSGQPHNEQFF. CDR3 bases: TGTGCCAGTAGTTCTTCCGGACAGCCTCACAATGAGCAGTTCTTC.

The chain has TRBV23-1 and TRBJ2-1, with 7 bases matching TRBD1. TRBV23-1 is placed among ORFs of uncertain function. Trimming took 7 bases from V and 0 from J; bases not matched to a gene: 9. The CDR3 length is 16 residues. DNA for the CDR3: TGCGCCAGCAACCATCCGGGACAGAGCTCCTACAATGAGCAGTTCTTC. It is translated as CASNHPGQSSYNEQFF.

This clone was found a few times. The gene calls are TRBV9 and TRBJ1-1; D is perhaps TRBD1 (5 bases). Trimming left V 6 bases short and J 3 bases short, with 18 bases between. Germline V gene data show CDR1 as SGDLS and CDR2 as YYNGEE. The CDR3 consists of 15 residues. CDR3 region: CASTLGAVGDTEAFF. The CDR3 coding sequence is TGTGCCAGCACCCTTGGAGCGGTGGGGGACACTGAAGCTTTCTTT. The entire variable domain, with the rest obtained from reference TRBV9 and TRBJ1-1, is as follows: DSGVTQTPKHLITATGQRVTLRCSPRSGDLSVYWYQQSLDQGLQFLIQYYNGEERAKGNILERFSAQQFPDLHSELNLSSLELGDSALYFCASTLGAVGDTEAFFGQGTRLTVV.

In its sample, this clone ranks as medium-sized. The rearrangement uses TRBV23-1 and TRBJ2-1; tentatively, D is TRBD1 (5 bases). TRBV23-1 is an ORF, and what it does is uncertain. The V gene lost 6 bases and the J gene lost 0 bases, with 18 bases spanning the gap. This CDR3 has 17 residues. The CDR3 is CASSQMRQPSSYNEQFF. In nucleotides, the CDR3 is TGCGCCAGCAGCCAAATGCGACAGCCGAGCTCCTACAATGAGCAGTTCTTC.

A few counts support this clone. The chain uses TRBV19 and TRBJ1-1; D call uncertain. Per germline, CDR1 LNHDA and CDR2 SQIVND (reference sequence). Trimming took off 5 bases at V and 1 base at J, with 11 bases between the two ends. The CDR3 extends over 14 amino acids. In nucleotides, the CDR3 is TGTGCCAGTAGTGCGTCAGGAACGAACACTGAAGCTTTCTTT. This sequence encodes CASSASGTNTEAFF. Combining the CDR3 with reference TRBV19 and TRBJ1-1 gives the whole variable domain DGGITQSPKYLFRKEGQNVTLSCEQNLNHDAMYWYRQDPGQGLRLIYYSQIVNDFQKGDIAEGYSVSREKKESFPLTVTSAQKNPTAFYLCASSASGTNTEAFFGQGTRLTVV.

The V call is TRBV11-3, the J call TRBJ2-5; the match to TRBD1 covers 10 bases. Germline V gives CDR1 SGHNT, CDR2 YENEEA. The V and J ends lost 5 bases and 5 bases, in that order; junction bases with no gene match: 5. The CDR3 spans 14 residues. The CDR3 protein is CASSLRDRGETQYF. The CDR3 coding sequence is TGTGCCAGCAGCCTCCGGGACAGGGGCGAGACCCAGTACTTC.

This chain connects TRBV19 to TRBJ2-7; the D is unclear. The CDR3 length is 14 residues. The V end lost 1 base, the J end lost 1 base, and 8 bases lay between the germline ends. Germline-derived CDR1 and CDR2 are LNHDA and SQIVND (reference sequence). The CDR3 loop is CASSIGTLSYEQYF. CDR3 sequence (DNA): TGTGCCAGTAGTATAGGAACGCTATCCTACGAGCAGTACTTC.

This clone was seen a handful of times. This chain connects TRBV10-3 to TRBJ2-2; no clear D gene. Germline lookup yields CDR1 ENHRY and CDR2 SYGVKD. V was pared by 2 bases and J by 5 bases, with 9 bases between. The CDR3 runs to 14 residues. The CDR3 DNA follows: TGTGCCATCAGTGAGACCCTCTTGACCGGGGAGCTGTTTTTT. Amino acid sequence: CAISETLLTGELFF.